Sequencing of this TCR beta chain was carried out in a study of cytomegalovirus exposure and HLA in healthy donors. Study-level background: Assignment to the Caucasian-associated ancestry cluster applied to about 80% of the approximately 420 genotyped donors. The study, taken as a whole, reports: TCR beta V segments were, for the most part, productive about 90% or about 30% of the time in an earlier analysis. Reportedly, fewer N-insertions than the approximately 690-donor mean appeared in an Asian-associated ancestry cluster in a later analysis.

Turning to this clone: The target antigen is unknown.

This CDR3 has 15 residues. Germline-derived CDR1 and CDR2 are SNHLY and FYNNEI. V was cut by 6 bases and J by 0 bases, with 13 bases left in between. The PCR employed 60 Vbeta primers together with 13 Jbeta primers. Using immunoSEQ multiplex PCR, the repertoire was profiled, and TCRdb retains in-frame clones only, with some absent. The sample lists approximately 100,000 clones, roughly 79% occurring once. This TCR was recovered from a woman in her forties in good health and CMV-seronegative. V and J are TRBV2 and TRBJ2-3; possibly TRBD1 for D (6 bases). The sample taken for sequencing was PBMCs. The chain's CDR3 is CASRAQGISTDTQYF. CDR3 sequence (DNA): TGTGCCAGCAGAGCCCAGGGGATTAGCACAGATACGCAGTATTTT.